The entry that follows covers one TCR beta chain sequence. Its antigen is undetermined. The entry originates in a study of Ad26.COV2.S vaccination and SARS-CoV-2 variants. Treatment of the sample: over 15 received Ad26.COV2.S at low or high dose, single or two shots; several received placebo; per-sample allocation not given. The investigators took samples on day 63 after the first vaccine or placebo injection. Sequencing was performed with immunoSEQ multiplex PCR; in TCRdb, only in-frame clones are kept and a portion is missing. This sample has hundreds of thousands of clones; around 90% occur once, and the top ten carry over 9%. Study conclusions and caveats: Vaccinees displayed broader spike-specific TCR repertoires than placebo recipients.

This CDR3 has 16 residues. With 2 bases clipped from V and 5 bases from J, the junction kept 7 bases outside the gene matches. The germline V gene encodes CDR1 SGHRS and CDR2 YFSETQ. The material sequenced was peripheral blood, taken in a trial of Ad26.COV2.S vaccine versus placebo. The V gene is TRBV5-1, the J gene TRBJ2-2, with 9 bases identical to TRBD1. The TCR originated in a person between 18 and 59 years old who received the Ad26.COV2.S COVID-19 vaccine or a placebo. The CDR3 here is CASSLPGQGNTGELFF. The CDR3 DNA is TGCGCCAGCAGCTTACCGGGACAGGGAAATACCGGGGAGCTGTTTTTT.